These 23 T cell receptor beta chains originate from one sample sequenced in a study of T cell responses to AZD1222 COVID-19 vaccine. Assay: immunoSEQ multiplex PCR; the TCRdb copy retains only in-frame clones and omits some. The sample carries 150,000 to 200,000 clones, approximately 90% recorded once. Sequencing used peripheral blood, obtained on day 0 of AZD1222 vaccination. The receptors shown here come from an adult in good health.

The chain joins TRBV3-1 (or the pseudogene TRBV3-2) to TRBJ1-3; 8 nucleotides match TRBD1. Germline CDR1 LGHDT, CDR2 YNNKEL (reference sequence). V lost 4 bases to trimming and J lost 0 bases; unmatched junction nucleotides: 5. CDR3 size: 16 residues. CDR3 amino acids: CASSPRQGSSGNTIYF. For the CDR3, the DNA is TGTGCCAGCAGCCCAAGACAGGGGAGCTCTGGAAACACCATATATTTT.

The chain links TRBV12-3 or TRBV12-4 to TRBJ1-1; D not resolved. With 6 bases removed from V and 5 bases from J, the gap between germline ends came to 13 bases. The CDR3 totals 13 residues. The CDR3: CASSRAYGTEAFF. CDR3 nucleotide sequence: TGTGCCAGCAGCCGGGCCTATGGGACTGAAGCTTTCTTT.

The rearrangement uses TRBV19 and TRBJ2-1; possibly TRBD2 for D (6 bases). The germline CDR1 and CDR2 sequences are LNHDA and SQIVND (reference sequence). The CDR3 covers 13 residues. Trimming removed 6 bases at V and 0 bases at J, with 6 bases between. CDR3 sequence (DNA): TGTGCCAGTAGGCGGGGCTCCTACAATGAGCAGTTCTTC. This sequence encodes CASRRGSYNEQFF.

This clone has just one count. The chain is built from TRBV10-1 and TRBJ2-7; D is unresolved. This CDR3 is 13 amino acids long. V was clipped by 3 bases and J by 2 bases, with 8 bases between them. In germline, CDR1 is WNHNN, CDR2 SYGVQD (reference sequence). DNA of the CDR3: TGCGCCAGCAGTGATACAGCGACCTACGAGCAGTACTTC. Amino acid sequence: CASSDTATYEQYF.

The J gene is TRBJ2-3, the V gene TRBV5-1, with D perhaps matching TRBD1 (6 bases). This CDR3 has 16 amino acids. V lost 3 bases to trimming and J lost 3 bases, with 17 bases between them. The germline CDR1 and CDR2 sequences are SGHRS and YFSETQ. CDR3 in DNA: TGCGCCAGCAGCTCAATTACAGGGTTGGGGACAGATACGCAGTATTTT. Translating it yields CASSSITGLGTDTQYF.

The V and J genes are TRBV19 and TRBJ1-5, with D possibly TRBD1 on 5 matching bases. The CDR3 runs to 15 residues. Between the trimmed V and J ends, which lost 4 bases and 4 bases, there was a span of 14 bases. CDR1 LNHDA and CDR2 SQIVND come from the germline V gene (reference sequence). This CDR3 reads CASSTLEGVNQPQHF. CDR3 sequence (DNA): TGTGCCAGTAGTACCCTCGAAGGGGTGAATCAGCCCCAGCATTTT.

This rearrangement joins TRBV10-1 to TRBJ2-1, with a weak D call TRBD2 (7 bases). The germline V gene has CDR1 WNHNN and CDR2 SYGVQD (reference sequence). This CDR3 has 14 amino acids. Trimming pared 6 bases from V and 6 bases from J, leaving 15 bases between. This CDR3 reads CASSPAGAGNEQFF. The CDR3 DNA follows: TGCGCCAGCAGCCCGGCGGGGGCCGGCAATGAGCAGTTCTTC.

V is TRBV5-1 and J is TRBJ2-3; TRBD1 aligns across 9 bases. The CDR3 covers 16 residues. The germline V gene has CDR1 SGHRS and CDR2 YFSETQ. Trimming took 5 bases from V and 4 from J; bases not matched to a gene: 11. In DNA form, the CDR3 reads TGCGCCAGCAGATCGGGGACGGGACAGGGCTCAGATACGCAGTATTTT. Its protein product is CASRSGTGQGSDTQYF.

The chain combines TRBV3-1 (or the pseudogene TRBV3-2) with TRBJ2-4, with 7 bases that match TRBD1. Trimming cost V 4 bases and J 0 bases; bases outside gene matches: 12. The CDR3 consists of 18 residues. Per germline, CDR1 LGHDT and CDR2 YNNKEL (reference sequence). DNA for the CDR3: TGTGCCAGCAGCCCCAAGCCCCGGGACAGATTAGCCAAAAACATTCAGTACTTC. Amino acids: CASSPKPRDRLAKNIQYF.

The gene calls are TRBV28 and TRBJ2-7; TRBD1 aligns across 9 bases. Germline V gene data show CDR1 as MDHEN and CDR2 as SYDVKM. Germline trimming cut 7 bases from V and 2 bases from J; bases unmatched to any gene: 9. The CDR3 is 15 residues long. DNA of the CDR3: TGTGCCAGCACCTTAGGGACAGGGCTCACCTACGAGCAGTACTTC. Translated, it gives CASTLGTGLTYEQYF.

This CDR3 is CASSSNRGETQYF. The CDR3 bases are TGTGCCAGCAGCTCTAACAGGGGCGAGACCCAGTACTTC. V is TRBV7-9 and J is TRBJ2-5; 7 bases agree with TRBD1. With V trimmed by 4 bases and J by 5 bases, 4 bases remained unmatched. Germline assignment: CDR1 SEHNR and CDR2 FQNEAQ (reference sequence). The CDR3 has 13 residues.

V is TRBV10-3 and J is TRBJ1-2; a possible D gene is TRBD1 (5 bases). The CDR3 consists of 12 residues. V was pared by 10 bases and J by 5 bases, with 14 bases between. Germline lookup yields CDR1 ENHRY and CDR2 SYGVKD. The CDR3 spells CATGAQGYGYTF. CDR3 in DNA: TGTGCCACCGGGGCCCAGGGATATGGCTACACCTTC.

The chain employs TRBV19 and TRBJ2-7; 9 bases agree with TRBD2. Per the germline V gene, CDR1 is LNHDA and CDR2 is SQIVND (reference sequence). Germline trimming cut 5 bases from V and 2 bases from J; bases unmatched to any gene: 4. The CDR3 is 14 residues long. The CDR3 region is CASSSGLATYEQYF. DNA for the CDR3: TGTGCCAGTAGTTCGGGACTAGCTACCTACGAGCAGTACTTC.

V gene TRBV12-5 combines with J gene TRBJ1-1; D ambiguous. Between the trimmed V and J ends, which lost 2 bases and 3 bases, there was a span of 4 bases. Germline CDR1 and CDR2: LGHNT and FRNRAP. The CDR3 runs 12 residues. CDR3 sequence: CASGLWDTEAFF. CDR3 in DNA: TGTGCTAGTGGTTTGTGGGACACTGAAGCTTTCTTT.

CDR3 DNA sequence: TGTGCCAGCAGCTTGGAGGGGGACTTCTACGAGCAGTACTTC. Translation: CASSLEGDFYEQYF. The chain employs TRBV9 and TRBJ2-7; D may match TRBD1 or TRBD2 (6 bases each). CDR1 and CDR2 (germline): SGDLS, YYNGEE. The CDR3 consists of 14 residues. V lost 4 bases to trimming and J lost 3 bases, with 14 bases between them. The full variable domain, rest sourced from reference TRBV9 and TRBJ2-7, is DSGVTQTPKHLITATGQRVTLRCSPRSGDLSVYWYQQSLDQGLQFLIQYYNGEERAKGNILERFSAQQFPDLHSELNLSSLELGDSALYFCASSLEGDFYEQYFGPGTRLTVT.

The chain recombines TRBV19 with TRBJ2-5; D gene unclear. Germline V gene sequence: CDR1 LNHDA, CDR2 SQIVND (reference sequence). The CDR3 is 13 amino acids. Trimming left V 3 bases short and J 5 bases short, with 10 bases between. This chain's CDR3 is CASSMATTETQYF. CDR3 DNA: TGTGCCAGTAGTATGGCAACAACCGAGACCCAGTACTTC.

The chain employs TRBV29-1 and TRBJ1-4, with 9 bases matching TRBD1. CDR3 length: 13 residues. J lost 5 bases, V lost 7 bases, and 5 bases had no gene match. The germline gives CDR1 SQVTM, CDR2 ANQGSEA. CDR3 bases: TGCAGCGCCGTTACAGGGGGCAATGAAAAACTGTTTTTT. Translation gives CSAVTGGNEKLFF.

This rearrangement joins TRBV6-5 to TRBJ1-2; unclear D gene. The V gene's germline CDR1 is MNHEY and CDR2 SVGAGI. The CDR3 is 13 amino acids. Between the trimmed V and J ends, which lost 6 bases and 2 bases, there was a span of 10 bases. CDR3 nucleotide sequence: TGTGCCAGCAGCAGATCCGGGAACTATGGCTACACCTTC. It encodes CASSRSGNYGYTF.

This clone occurred a few times. The chain links TRBV9 to TRBJ1-2, with 7 bases aligning to TRBD1. V trimming: 0 bases; J trimming: 7 bases; junction bases outside the gene matches: 9. The germline V gene has CDR1 SGDLS and CDR2 YYNGEE. The CDR3 length is 15 residues. The CDR3 loop reads CASSVGQGYGSGYTF. CDR3 sequence (DNA): TGTGCCAGCAGCGTAGGACAGGGATACGGTAGTGGCTACACCTTC.

This chain joins TRBV4-2 and TRBJ1-2; tentatively, D is TRBD1 (5 bases). Germline V gene data show CDR1 as LGHNA and CDR2 as YNFKEQ. This CDR3 comprises 16 residues. Between the trimmed V and J ends, which lost 1 base and 3 bases, there was a span of 15 bases. CDR3 loop: CASSQVTGGEDYGYTF. As DNA, the CDR3 is TGTGCCAGCAGCCAAGTTACGGGGGGAGAAGACTATGGCTACACCTTC.

In this sample, this clone turned up once. The chain has TRBV29-1 and TRBJ1-5; D not certain. Germline assignment: CDR1 SQVTM and CDR2 ANQGSEA. The V end lost 7 bases, the J end lost 6 bases, and 10 bases lay between the germline ends. The CDR3 loop spans 11 amino acids. The CDR3 nucleotides are TGCAGCGGGCTCTTTTGTCAGCCCCAGCATTTT. This sequence encodes CSGLFCQPQHF.

The V call is TRBV27, the J call TRBJ2-7; 7 positions agree with TRBD1. The CDR3 covers 14 residues. The germline gives CDR1 MNHEY, CDR2 SMNVEV (reference sequence). J was trimmed by 3 bases and V by 4 bases; bases with no gene match: 6. The CDR3 DNA is TGTGCCAGCAGTTCGGACAGGCAACTCTACGAGCAGTACTTC. Protein: CASSSDRQLYEQYF.

The chain joins TRBV6-2 or TRBV6-3 to TRBJ1-2; TRBD1 agrees at 8 bases. The CDR3 covers 15 residues. With V trimmed by 2 bases and J by 5 bases, 7 bases remained unmatched. The V gene's germline CDR1 is MNHEY and CDR2 SVGEGT. The CDR3 loop is CASSYGQGNQYGYTF. The CDR3 DNA reads as TGTGCCAGCAGTTACGGACAGGGCAACCAATATGGCTACACCTTC.